These 29 T cell receptor beta chains came from one sample sequenced in a study of OX40 agonist ivuxolimab in advanced cancers. Clones were read by immunoSEQ multiplex PCR, and TCRdb kept only the in-frame ones, dropping some. The sample has 80,000 to 95,000 clones; 87% are singletons. Sequenced material: CD4+ or CD8+ T cells sorted from blood, taken in a trial of the OX40 agonist ivuxolimab. The source of these receptors is an adult with an advanced solid tumor such as melanoma, head and neck, liver or kidney cancer.

This CDR3 reads CASRGGTANYGYTF. The CDR3 nucleotides are TGTGCCAGCAGGGGCGGGACAGCTAACTATGGCTACACCTTC. V is TRBV2 and J is TRBJ1-2; 7 bases are shared with TRBD1. CDR3 size: 14 residues. Trimming cost V 6 bases and J 0 bases; bases outside gene matches: 4. Germline V gene data show CDR1 as SNHLY and CDR2 as FYNNEI.

The table lists this clone with a count of one. The V call is TRBV30, the J call TRBJ2-7; no firm D call. CDR3 size: 14 residues. Per germline, CDR1 GTSNPN and CDR2 SVGIG (reference sequence). The CDR3 is CAAPRRANKGEQYF. DNA of the CDR3: TGTGCTGCCCCTCGCCGGGCCAACAAGGGAGAGCAGTACTTC. Full variable domain (rest looked up from reference TRBV30 and TRBJ2-7): SQTIHQWPATLVQPVGSPLSLECTVEGTSNPNLYWYRQAAGRGLQLLFYSVGIGQISSEVPQNLSASRPQDRQFILSSKKLLLSDSGFYLCAAPRRANKGEQYFGPGTRLTVT.

This clone was counted a few times. The chain has TRBV9 and TRBJ1-6; unclear D gene. Trimming took off 5 bases at V and 9 bases at J, with 12 bases between the two ends. Germline lookup yields CDR1 SGDLS and CDR2 YYNGEE. The CDR3 runs 13 residues. CDR3 sequence: CASSRDSGSPLHF. CDR3 nucleotide sequence: TGTGCCAGCAGTCGTGATTCGGGTTCACCCCTCCACTTT.

This clone has just one count. The chain is built from TRBV5-1 and TRBJ1-6; a weak D match, TRBD1 (5 bases). Between the trimmed V and J ends, which lost 4 bases and 7 bases, there was a span of 18 bases. Germline assignment: CDR1 SGHRS and CDR2 YFSETQ. The CDR3 sequence is 16 residues long. CDR3 in amino acids: CASSPGAIGSNSPLHF. The CDR3 DNA follows: TGCGCCAGCAGCCCTGGGGCAATCGGAAGCAATTCACCCCTCCACTTT.

The chain combines TRBV1 with TRBJ2-1; the table's D gene call, TRBD2, was not cross checked with the DNA. TRBV1 is a recognized pseudogene. The CDR3 totals 15 residues. The CDR3 nucleotides read TGCACCAGCAACCCGGGGCTAGCGGGGGGGAATGAGCAGTTCTTC. This translates into CTSNPGLAGGNEQFF.

The DNA of the CDR3 is TGTGCCAGCAGCTTAGGGTGGGCAACAGATACGCAGTATTTT. Protein: CASSLGWATDTQYF. The chain combines TRBV7-2 with TRBJ2-3; D is uncertain. CDR1 and CDR2 from the germline V gene are SGHTA and FQGNSA. The V end was cut by 1 base, the J end by 3 bases, with 8 bases between. The CDR3 has 14 residues. Together with reference TRBV7-2 and TRBJ2-3, the CDR3 gives the full variable domain: GAGVSQSPSNKVTEKGKDVELRCDPISGHTALYWYRQSLGQGLEFLIYFQGNSAPDKSGLPSDRFSAERTGGSVSTLTIQRTQQEDSAVYLCASSLGWATDTQYFGPGTRLTVL.

This clone was observed a handful of times. V gene TRBV6-6 combines with J gene TRBJ1-5; D might be TRBD1 (5 bases). This CDR3 has 13 residues. Germline V CDR1 and CDR2: MNHNY, SVGAGI (reference sequence). The V and J ends lost 7 bases and 4 bases respectively, with 11 bases between them. The chain's CDR3 is CASNRRPNQPQHF. The DNA of the CDR3 is TGTGCCAGCAACAGGCGGCCAAATCAGCCCCAGCATTTT.

V gene TRBV28 combines with J gene TRBJ1-2; no reliable D call. Germline-derived CDR1 and CDR2 are MDHEN and SYDVKM. V was pared by 2 bases and J by 7 bases, with 8 bases between. This CDR3 contains 12 residues. CDR3 protein: CASSLEVGGYTF. The CDR3 DNA reads as TGTGCCAGCAGTTTAGAGGTTGGTGGCTACACCTTC.

This clone was seen a single time. The chain carries TRBV13 and TRBJ1-2; D not certain. The V end lost 5 bases, the J end lost 3 bases, and 16 bases lay between the germline ends. The CDR3 is 15 amino acids. Per the germline V gene, CDR1 is PRHDT and CDR2 is FYEKMQ (reference sequence). Here the CDR3 DNA reads TGTGCCAGCAGCCGTCAAGATCGGGGAGACTATGGCTACACCTTC. Amino acid sequence: CASSRQDRGDYGYTF.

V usage is TRBV2 and J usage is TRBJ2-7; D gene unclear. CDR3 length: 14 amino acids. Germline assignment: CDR1 SNHLY and CDR2 FYNNEI. The V gene lost 7 bases and the J gene lost 0 bases, with 13 bases spanning the gap. The chain's CDR3 is CASTRYVSSYEQYF. The DNA for the CDR3 is TGTGCCAGCACGAGATACGTAAGCTCCTACGAGCAGTACTTC.

The V gene is TRBV6-5, the J gene TRBJ2-7; possible D gene TRBD2, 5 bases. CDR1 and CDR2 (germline): MNHEY, SVGAGI. This CDR3 comprises 13 residues. Trimming took off 8 bases at V and 2 bases at J, with 13 bases between the two ends. The CDR3 nucleotides read TGTGCCAGCGTTCGGACGGGGACCTACGAGCAGTACTTC. It encodes CASVRTGTYEQYF.

V is TRBV28 and J is TRBJ1-1; D unclear. The CDR3 sequence is 12 residues long. Trimming removed 6 bases from V and 9 bases from J, with 14 bases in between. CDR1 and CDR2 (germline): MDHEN, SYDVKM. CDR3: CASRAQELKAFF. The CDR3 nucleotides read TGTGCCAGCAGAGCTCAAGAATTAAAAGCTTTCTTT.

This clone was seen once. The V and J genes are TRBV6-5 and TRBJ1-1, with 7 nucleotides matching TRBD1. There are 14 residues in the CDR3. The germline V gene encodes CDR1 MNHEY and CDR2 SVGAGI. With V trimmed by 2 bases and J by 3 bases, 3 bases remained unmatched. CDR3 nucleotide sequence: TGTGCCAGCAGTTACGCGAGGGGGCACACTGAAGCTTTCTTT. Protein sequence: CASSYARGHTEAFF.

The table lists this clone with a count of one. V gene TRBV6-6 combines with J gene TRBJ2-2, with 9 bases matching TRBD2. Germline-derived CDR1 and CDR2 are MNHNY and SVGAGI (reference sequence). The V gene end was trimmed by 7 bases and the J gene end by 3 bases; junction bases not matched to a gene: 3. The CDR3 consists of 14 residues. The CDR3 loop is CASKLAGDTGELFF. The CDR3 region has the DNA TGTGCCAGCAAGTTAGCGGGGGACACCGGGGAGCTGTTTTTT.

Turning to this clone: Other DNA sequences of this sample code for an identical CDR3. The J gene is TRBJ1-1, the V gene TRBV28; D uncertain. The CDR3 totals 11 residues. Germline loops: CDR1 MDHEN, CDR2 SYDVKM. Trimming shortened V by 2 bases and J by 5 bases, and 3 bases separated the two germline ends. CDR3 residues: CASSLITEAFF. DNA of the CDR3: TGTGCCAGCAGTTTAATAACTGAAGCTTTCTTT. Full variable domain (remainder filled in from reference TRBV28 and TRBJ1-1): DVKVTQSSRYLVKRTGEKVFLECVQDMDHENMFWYRQDPGLGLRLIYFSYDVKMKEKGDIPEGYSVSREKKERFSLILESASTNQTSMYLCASSLITEAFFGQGTRLTVV.

This clone was observed a handful of times. The chain couples TRBV5-1 to TRBJ1-2; tentatively, D is TRBD1 (6 bases). CDR3 size: 14 residues. Trimming stripped 4 bases from V and 8 bases from J, with 18 bases between. Germline loops: CDR1 SGHRS, CDR2 YFSETQ. In DNA, the CDR3 is TGCGCCAGCAGCGGAAGTACAGGGATGGGGGGCTACACCTTC. Translated, it gives CASSGSTGMGGYTF.

This clone was detected once. The V gene is TRBV19, the J gene TRBJ1-2; D might be TRBD1 (5 bases). The length of the CDR3 is 16 residues. Germline assignment: CDR1 LNHDA and CDR2 SQIVND (reference sequence). V was clipped by 4 bases and J by 2 bases, with 17 bases between them. The CDR3 spells CASSSLNRDGNYGYTF. The CDR3 coding sequence is TGTGCCAGTAGTAGCCTAAACCGGGACGGAAACTATGGCTACACCTTC.

The rearrangement links TRBV7-9 to TRBJ1-3; possible D gene TRBD1, 6 bases. The CDR3 is 16 residues long. Germline values: CDR1 SEHNR, CDR2 FQNEAQ (reference sequence). Trimming stripped 0 bases from V and 7 bases from J, with 16 bases between. CDR3 nucleotide sequence: TGTGCCAGCAGCTTAGCCCTTTGGACAGTTGGGAACACCATATATTTT. Its translation: CASSLALWTVGNTIYF.

V gene TRBV7-9 combines with J gene TRBJ2-5; possibly TRBD2 for D (5 bases). The CDR3 extends over 11 amino acids. The V gene lost 5 bases and the J gene lost 5 bases, with 6 bases spanning the gap. CDR1 is SEHNR, CDR2 FQNEAQ, per germline (reference sequence). The CDR3 DNA is TGTGCCAGCAGCGGGAGTGAGACCCAGTACTTC. Protein sequence: CASSGSETQYF.

The V and J genes are TRBV19 and TRBJ1-2, with D possibly being TRBD1 (5 bases). V was trimmed by 4 bases and J by 2 bases, leaving 11 bases between them. In germline, CDR1 is LNHDA, CDR2 SQIVND (reference sequence). The CDR3 runs to 14 residues. For the CDR3, the DNA is TGTGCCAGTAGTAGCGGGGCCACAAACTATGGCTACACCTTC. It specifies CASSSGATNYGYTF. Full variable domain (missing parts from reference TRBV19 and TRBJ1-2): DGGITQSPKYLFRKEGQNVTLSCEQNLNHDAMYWYRQDPGQGLRLIYYSQIVNDFQKGDIAEGYSVSREKKESFPLTVTSAQKNPTAFYLCASSSGATNYGYTFGSGTRLTVV.

The chain is built from TRBV27 and TRBJ2-3, with D tentatively TRBD1 (5 bases). Deletions cut 8 bases from V and 3 bases from J, with 12 bases between. The CDR3 runs to 13 residues. The germline CDR1 and CDR2 sequences are MNHEY and SMNVEV (reference sequence). The CDR3 DNA is TGTGCCAGCCTCAGCCAGGGTACAGATACGCAGTATTTT. It encodes CASLSQGTDTQYF.

The V gene is TRBV19, the J gene TRBJ1-1; 8 bases fit TRBD1. V was pared by 8 bases and J by 3 bases, with 11 bases of the junction left unmatched. From germline, CDR1 is LNHDA and CDR2 SQIVND (reference sequence). This CDR3 is 15 amino acids long. CDR3 coding DNA: TGTGCCAGTTCTCTCCGTCAGGGGGCGGACACTGAAGCTTTCTTT. Its protein is CASSLRQGADTEAFF.

This clone was counted once. The chain links TRBV7-2 to TRBJ1-4; D is unclear. CDR3 length equals 14 residues. Trimming shortened V by 2 bases and J by 3 bases, and 7 bases separated the two germline ends. Germline assignment: CDR1 SGHTA and CDR2 FQGNSA. The CDR3 DNA reads TGTGCCAGCAGCTTATCGTTTGCTAATGAAAAACTGTTTTTT. Protein: CASSLSFANEKLFF.

The J gene is TRBJ2-7, the V gene TRBV18; tentatively, D is TRBD1 (5 bases). This CDR3 contains 13 residues. V was shortened by 6 bases and J by 7 bases, with 16 bases between the two germline ends. The germline gives CDR1 KGHSH, CDR2 LQKENI. The CDR3 here is CASSPYDNREQYF. The CDR3 DNA reads as TGTGCCAGCTCCCCCTATGATAACAGGGAGCAGTACTTC.

This chain joins TRBV7-9 and TRBJ2-3, with no clear D. The germline V gene encodes CDR1 SEHNR and CDR2 FQNEAQ (reference sequence). This CDR3 is 15 amino acids long. Trimming took 1 base from V and 5 from J, leaving 13 bases between them. CDR3 loop: CASSLEFARKDTQYF. CDR3 nucleotides: TGTGCCAGCAGCTTAGAATTTGCCCGGAAAGATACGCAGTATTTT.

This clone was detected once. CDR3 coding DNA: TGTGCCAGCAGCTTCTCCGCGAGCTCTAACTATGGCTACACCTTC. This encodes CASSFSASSNYGYTF. The V and J genes are TRBV7-9 and TRBJ1-2; D gene uncertain. The CDR3 is 15 residues long. The V end was cut by 3 bases, the J end by 0 bases, with 11 bases between. Germline loops: CDR1 SEHNR, CDR2 FQNEAQ (reference sequence).

The chain uses TRBV28 and TRBJ1-2; the D is unclear. The V gene's germline CDR1 is MDHEN and CDR2 SYDVKM. V lost 6 bases to trimming and J lost 5 bases, with 4 bases between them. The CDR3 loop spans 10 amino acids. CDR3 DNA: TGTGCCAGCAGGGGATATGGCTACACCTTC. Protein sequence: CASRGYGYTF.

The chain joins TRBV7-6 to TRBJ1-1, with TRBD1 as a possible D gene (5 bases). Between the trimmed V and J ends, which lost 1 base and 5 bases, there was a span of 23 bases. CDR3 size: 18 residues. Germline V gene lookup returns CDR1 SGHVS and CDR2 FNYEAQ. The CDR3 here is CASSLVGVQQVYITEAFF. The CDR3 region has the DNA TGTGCCAGCAGCTTAGTGGGGGTACAACAGGTCTATATAACTGAAGCTTTCTTT.

The chain has TRBV28 and TRBJ2-5; 8 bases align to TRBD1. V trimming: 5 bases; J trimming: 2 bases; junction bases outside the gene matches: 7. This CDR3 contains 15 residues. CDR1 is MDHEN and CDR2 is SYDVKM in the germline V gene. The CDR3 sequence is CASSPDRGRQETQYF. Written as DNA, the CDR3 is TGTGCCAGCAGTCCTGACAGGGGACGGCAAGAGACCCAGTACTTC.